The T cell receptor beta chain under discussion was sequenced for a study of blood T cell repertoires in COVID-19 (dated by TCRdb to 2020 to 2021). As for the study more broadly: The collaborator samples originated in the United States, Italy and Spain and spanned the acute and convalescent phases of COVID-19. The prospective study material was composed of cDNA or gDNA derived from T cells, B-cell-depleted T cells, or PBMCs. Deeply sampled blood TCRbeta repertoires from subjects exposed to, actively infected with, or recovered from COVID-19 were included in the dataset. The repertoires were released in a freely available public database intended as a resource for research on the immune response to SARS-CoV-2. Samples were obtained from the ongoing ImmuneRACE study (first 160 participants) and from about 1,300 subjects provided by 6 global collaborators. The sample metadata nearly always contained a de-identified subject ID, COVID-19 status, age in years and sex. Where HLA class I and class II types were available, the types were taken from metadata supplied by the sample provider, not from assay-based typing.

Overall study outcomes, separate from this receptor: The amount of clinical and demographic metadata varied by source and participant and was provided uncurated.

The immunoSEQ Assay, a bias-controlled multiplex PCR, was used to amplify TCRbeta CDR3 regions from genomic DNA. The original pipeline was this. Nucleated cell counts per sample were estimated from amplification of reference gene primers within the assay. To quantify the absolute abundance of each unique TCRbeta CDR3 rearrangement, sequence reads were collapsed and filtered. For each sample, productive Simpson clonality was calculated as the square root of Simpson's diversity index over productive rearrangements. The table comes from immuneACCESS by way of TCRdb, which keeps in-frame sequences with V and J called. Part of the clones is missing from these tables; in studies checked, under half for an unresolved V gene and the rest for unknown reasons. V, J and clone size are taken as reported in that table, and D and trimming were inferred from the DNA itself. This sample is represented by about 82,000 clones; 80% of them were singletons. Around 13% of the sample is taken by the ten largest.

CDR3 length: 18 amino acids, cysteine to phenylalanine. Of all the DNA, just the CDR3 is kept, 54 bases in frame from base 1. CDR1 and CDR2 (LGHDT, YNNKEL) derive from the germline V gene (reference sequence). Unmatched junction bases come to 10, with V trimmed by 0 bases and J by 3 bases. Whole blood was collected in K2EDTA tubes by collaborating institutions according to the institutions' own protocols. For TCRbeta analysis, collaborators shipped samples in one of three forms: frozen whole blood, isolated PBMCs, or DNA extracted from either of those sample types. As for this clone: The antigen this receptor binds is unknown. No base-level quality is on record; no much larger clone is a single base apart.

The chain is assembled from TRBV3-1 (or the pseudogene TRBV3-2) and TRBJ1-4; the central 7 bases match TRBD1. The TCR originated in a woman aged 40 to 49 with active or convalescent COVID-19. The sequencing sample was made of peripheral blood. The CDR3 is CASSQEVRGFVANEKLFF. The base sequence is TGTGCCAGCAGCCAAGAAGTCAGGGGGTTCGTTGCTAATGAAAAACTGTTTTTT.